This TCR beta chain was documented in a study of T cell repertoires in cytomegalovirus infection. The V gene's germline CDR1 is LNHDA and CDR2 SQIVND (reference sequence). V lost 0 bases to trimming and J lost 4 bases; unmatched junction nucleotides: 7. The CDR3 consists of 17 residues. TCRdb reanalysed the reads using MiXCR and keeps one entry per CDR3 protein. The sample comprises 900,000 to 950,000 distinct CDR3 sequences, approximately 32% of which are singletons, and 13% rests with the top ten. Comment on this clonotype: Its matching antigen is unknown.

Sequencing was performed on cultured CD8+ T cells from PBMCs, taken from culture after CMV antigen stimulation. The TCR originated in a human donor in good health (CMV status not recorded). Some clones in this sample may be carry-over from other donors' samples. The J gene is TRBJ2-2, the V gene TRBV19; 8 bases fit TRBD1. CDR3 sequence: CASSIDLDRGGTGELFF. The CDR3, as DNA: TGTGCCAGTAGTATAGATCTTGACAGGGGCGGCACCGGGGAGCTGTTTTTT.